Only a few counts were recorded for the clone carrying this T cell receptor beta chain. What it recognizes is unknown. RNA transcripts provided the source from which TCR beta CDR3 regions were amplified. The TCR CDR3 first-round RT-PCR relied on the HTBI primer set. TCRdb re-analysed the multiplex PCR reads in MiXCR, keeping a single row per CDR3 protein. Among about 620,000 distinct CDR3 sequences listed, around 15% were seen once. The CDR3 sequence is 19 residues long. Trimming cost V 3 bases and J 0 bases, with 23 bases left between them. Germline V gene lookup returns CDR1 MGHRA and CDR2 YSYEKL. Across 18 months, stable Graves' hyperthyroidism was marked by no progression to ophthalmopathy. The sample comes from a study of T cells in Graves' hyperthyroidism and ophthalmopathy. Overall study results and limits: In the blood, most expanded thyroid clonotypes above 0.001 appeared as well.

This receptor was obtained from a woman aged 30 to 39 with Graves' hyperthyroidism. Material: blood. The genes are TRBV4-1 and TRBJ2-5, with D possibly TRBD1 on 5 matching bases. DNA for the CDR3: TGCGCCAGCAGCCAGGCCGCGACAGCTCGACAAGGGTACCAAGAGACCCAGTACTTC. It translates to CASSQAATARQGYQETQYF.